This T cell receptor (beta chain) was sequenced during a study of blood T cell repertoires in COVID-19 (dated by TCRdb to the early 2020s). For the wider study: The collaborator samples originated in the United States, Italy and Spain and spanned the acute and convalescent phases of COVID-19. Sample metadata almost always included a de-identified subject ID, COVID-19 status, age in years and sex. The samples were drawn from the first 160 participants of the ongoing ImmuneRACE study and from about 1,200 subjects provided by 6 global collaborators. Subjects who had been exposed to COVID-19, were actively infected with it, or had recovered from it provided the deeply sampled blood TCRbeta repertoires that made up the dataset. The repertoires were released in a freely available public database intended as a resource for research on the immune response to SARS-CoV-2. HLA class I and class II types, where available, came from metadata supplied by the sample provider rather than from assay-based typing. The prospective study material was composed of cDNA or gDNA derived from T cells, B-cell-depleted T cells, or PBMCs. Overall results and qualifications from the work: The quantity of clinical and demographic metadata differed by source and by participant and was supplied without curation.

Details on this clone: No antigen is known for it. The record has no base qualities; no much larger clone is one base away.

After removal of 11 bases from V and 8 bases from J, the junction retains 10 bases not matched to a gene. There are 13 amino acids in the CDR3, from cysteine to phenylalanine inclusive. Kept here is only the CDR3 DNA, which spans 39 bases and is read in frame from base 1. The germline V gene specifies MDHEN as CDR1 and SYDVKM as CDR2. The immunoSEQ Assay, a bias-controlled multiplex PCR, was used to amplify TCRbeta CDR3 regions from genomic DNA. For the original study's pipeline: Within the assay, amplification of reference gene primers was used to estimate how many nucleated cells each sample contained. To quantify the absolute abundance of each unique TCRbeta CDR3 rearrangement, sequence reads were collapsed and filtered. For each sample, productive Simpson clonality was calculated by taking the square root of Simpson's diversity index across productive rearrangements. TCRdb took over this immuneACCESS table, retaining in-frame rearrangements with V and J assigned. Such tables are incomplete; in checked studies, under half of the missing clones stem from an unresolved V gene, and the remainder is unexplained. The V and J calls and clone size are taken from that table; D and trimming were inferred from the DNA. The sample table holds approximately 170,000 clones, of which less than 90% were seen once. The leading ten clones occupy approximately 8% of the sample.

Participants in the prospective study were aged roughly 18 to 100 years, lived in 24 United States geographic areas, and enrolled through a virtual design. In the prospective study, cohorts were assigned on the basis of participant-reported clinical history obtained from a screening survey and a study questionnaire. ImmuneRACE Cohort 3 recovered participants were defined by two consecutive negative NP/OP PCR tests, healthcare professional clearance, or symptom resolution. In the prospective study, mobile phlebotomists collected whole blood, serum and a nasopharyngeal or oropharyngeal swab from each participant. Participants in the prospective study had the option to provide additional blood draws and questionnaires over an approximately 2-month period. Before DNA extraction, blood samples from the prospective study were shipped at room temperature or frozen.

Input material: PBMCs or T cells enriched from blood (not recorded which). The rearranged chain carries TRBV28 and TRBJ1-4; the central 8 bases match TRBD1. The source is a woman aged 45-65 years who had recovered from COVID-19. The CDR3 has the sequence CAAQTGGSEKLFF. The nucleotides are TGTGCCGCCCAAACAGGGGGGTCCGAAAAACTGTTTTTT.